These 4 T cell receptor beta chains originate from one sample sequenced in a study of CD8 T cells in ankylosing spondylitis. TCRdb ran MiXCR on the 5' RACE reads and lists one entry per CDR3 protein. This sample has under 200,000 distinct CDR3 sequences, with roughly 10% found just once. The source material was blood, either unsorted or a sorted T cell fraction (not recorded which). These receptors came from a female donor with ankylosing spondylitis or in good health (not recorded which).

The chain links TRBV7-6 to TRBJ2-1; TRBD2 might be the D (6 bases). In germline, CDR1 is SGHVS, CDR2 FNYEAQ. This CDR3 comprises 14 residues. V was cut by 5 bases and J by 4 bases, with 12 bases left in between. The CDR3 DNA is TGTGCCAGCAGCGACGGGACTTTATACAATGAGCAGTTCTTC. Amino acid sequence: CASSDGTLYNEQFF.

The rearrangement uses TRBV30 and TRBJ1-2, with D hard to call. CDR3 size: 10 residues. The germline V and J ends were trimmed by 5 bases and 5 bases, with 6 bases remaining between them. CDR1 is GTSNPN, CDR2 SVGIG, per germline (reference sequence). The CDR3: CAWYGYGYTF. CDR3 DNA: TGTGCCTGGTACGGGTATGGCTACACCTTC.

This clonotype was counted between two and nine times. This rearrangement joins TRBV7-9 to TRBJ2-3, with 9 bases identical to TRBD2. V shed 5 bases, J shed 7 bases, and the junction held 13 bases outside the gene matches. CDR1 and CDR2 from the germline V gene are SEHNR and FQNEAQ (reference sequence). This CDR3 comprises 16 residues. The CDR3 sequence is CASSPRSGSRMYTQYF. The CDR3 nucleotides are TGTGCCAGCAGCCCCCGTAGCGGGAGTAGGATGTATACGCAGTATTTT.

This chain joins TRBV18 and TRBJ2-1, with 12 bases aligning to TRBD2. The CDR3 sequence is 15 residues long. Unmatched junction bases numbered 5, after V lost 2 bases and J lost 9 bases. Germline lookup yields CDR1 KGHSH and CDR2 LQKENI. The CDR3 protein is CASSPNGLAGPEQFF. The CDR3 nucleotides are TGTGCCAGCTCACCAAATGGACTAGCGGGACCTGAGCAGTTCTTC.